The T cell receptor beta chain under discussion was sequenced for a study of T cell responses to AZD1222 COVID-19 vaccine. At the level of the study: Pooling of second doses given at about 4 or about 12 weeks was done.

Some clones are missing from TCRdb's copy, which holds only in-frame ones; the method was immunoSEQ multiplex PCR. The sample has about 140,000 clones; roughly nine tenths are singletons. CDR3 length: 18 residues. V was pared by 6 bases and J by 0 bases, with 8 bases of the junction left unmatched. CDR1 and CDR2 (germline): KGHSH, LQKENI. With respect to this clone: Its matching antigen is unknown.

General study points: Targets within unmutated variant regions were reportedly found for nearly half of spike-specific TCRs. After the peak T cell response, and only then, were repertoires sampled.

The chain recombines TRBV18 with TRBJ2-1; 13 nucleotides match TRBD2. The sample here was peripheral blood, taken on day 0 of AZD1222 vaccination. This TCR derives from an adult in good health. This chain's CDR3 is CASSRTSGRASSYNEQFF. The DNA of the CDR3 is TGTGCCAGCTCCAGGACTAGCGGGAGAGCCAGCTCCTACAATGAGCAGTTCTTC.